A selection of T cell receptor beta chains follows, all from one sample in a study of identical twins. TCRdb passed the 5' RACE reads through MiXCR, listing each CDR3 protein once. The repertoire holds roughly 1.6 million distinct CDR3 sequences, with about 31% as singletons. The specimen sequenced was cord blood. The source of these receptors is a newborn girl in good health. The CDR3 runs from the conserved cysteine through the conserved F or W. Fields, in order: clone size, V gene, D gene, J gene, CDR3 protein, CDR3 DNA. A D gene is named only where the DNA matches it firmly. Rows give clone size only sometimes, using once, few, many, or a class for an expanded clone.

clone_size: NA
v_call: TRBV12-3/TRBV12-4
d_call: NA
j_call: TRBJ2-5
cdr3_aa: CASSLSRRPGETQYF
cdr3_nt: TGTGCCAGCAGTTTATCCCGGAGACCAGGGGAGACCCAGTACTTC

clone_size: NA
v_call: TRBV15
d_call: TRBD1
j_call: TRBJ2-1
cdr3_aa: CATSRRGQGADNEQFF
cdr3_nt: TGTGCCACCAGCCGACGCGGACAGGGGGCCGACAATGAGCAGTTCTTC

clone_size: NA
v_call: TRBV20-1
d_call: NA
j_call: TRBJ2-5
cdr3_aa: CSARDPTRRETQYF
cdr3_nt: TGCAGTGCTAGAGATCCTACTAGGCGGGAGACCCAGTACTTC

clone_size: NA
v_call: TRBV7-2
d_call: TRBD2
j_call: TRBJ2-1
cdr3_aa: CASSLRRGGNNEQFF
cdr3_nt: TGTGCCAGCAGCTTACGGCGGGGGGGCAATAATGAGCAGTTCTTC

clone_size: few
v_call: TRBV27
d_call: NA
j_call: TRBJ1-5
cdr3_aa: CATYFRVSNQPQHF
cdr3_nt: TGTGCCACATACTTCAGGGTTAGCAATCAGCCCCAGCATTTT

clone_size: NA
v_call: TRBV12-3/TRBV12-4
d_call: TRBD1
j_call: TRBJ1-1
cdr3_aa: CASSSRQGRMNTEAFF
cdr3_nt: TGTGCCAGCAGTTCACGACAGGGGAGGATGAACACTGAAGCTTTCTTT

clone_size: NA
v_call: TRBV6-6
d_call: TRBD2
j_call: TRBJ2-1
cdr3_aa: CASSQTGTSDLQETQFF
cdr3_nt: TGTGCCAGCAGTCAAACCGGGACTAGCGACCTCCAAGAGACCCAGTTCTTC

clone_size: once
v_call: TRBV5-1
d_call: TRBD2
j_call: TRBJ2-2
cdr3_aa: CASSLSLAGAGELFF
cdr3_nt: TGCGCCAGCAGCTTGAGCCTAGCGGGAGCCGGGGAGCTGTTTTTT

clone_size: few
v_call: TRBV5-6
d_call: NA
j_call: TRBJ2-7
cdr3_aa: CASSSPGAYLYEQYF
cdr3_nt: TGTGCCAGCAGCTCCCCAGGGGCCTACCTCTACGAGCAGTACTTC

clone_size: NA
v_call: TRBV20-1
d_call: TRBD2
j_call: TRBJ2-7
cdr3_aa: CSAFVAGGRNEQYF
cdr3_nt: TGCAGTGCCTTTGTGGCGGGGGGGCGCAATGAGCAGTACTTC

clone_size: once
v_call: TRBV20-1
d_call: TRBD2
j_call: TRBJ2-1
cdr3_aa: CSATRLTGGGEQFF
cdr3_nt: TGTAGTGCTACCCGACTAACGGGAGGGGGTGAGCAGTTCTTC

clone_size: few
v_call: TRBV7-2
d_call: TRBD2
j_call: TRBJ2-4
cdr3_aa: CASSLILANRAKNIQYF
cdr3_nt: TGTGCCAGCAGCTTAATACTAGCGAATCGAGCCAAAAACATTCAGTACTTC

clone_size: many
v_call: TRBV5-1
d_call: TRBD2
j_call: TRBJ2-3
cdr3_aa: CASSPLADFRFSTDTQYF
cdr3_nt: TGCGCCAGCAGCCCCCTAGCGGATTTCCGATTTAGCACAGATACGCAGTATTTT

clone_size: NA
v_call: TRBV29-1
d_call: NA
j_call: TRBJ1-1
cdr3_aa: CSVRDRRDTVAFF
cdr3_nt: TGCAGCGTTAGAGACCGCCGAGACACTGTAGCTTTCTTT

clone_size: NA
v_call: TRBV2
d_call: TRBD2
j_call: TRBJ2-5
cdr3_aa: CASGTRIGTQYF
cdr3_nt: TGTGCCAGCGGGACTAGAATAGGGACCCAGTACTTC

clone_size: NA
v_call: TRBV6-5
d_call: TRBD2
j_call: TRBJ2-7
cdr3_aa: CASSYRASGRNEQYF
cdr3_nt: TGTGCCAGCAGTTACAGGGCTAGCGGGAGGAATGAGCAGTACTTC

clone_size: NA
v_call: TRBV20-1
d_call: TRBD1
j_call: TRBJ2-3
cdr3_aa: CSARDLGRGRRDTQYF
cdr3_nt: TGCAGTGCTAGAGATCTAGGCAGGGGGCGAAGAGATACGCAGTATTTT

clone_size: NA
v_call: TRBV6-6
d_call: NA
j_call: TRBJ2-4
cdr3_aa: CASSYPRSGQYF
cdr3_nt: TGTGCCAGCAGTTACCCCCGGAGCGGGCAGTACTTC

clone_size: few
v_call: TRBV5-1
d_call: TRBD2
j_call: TRBJ2-1
cdr3_aa: CASSLKAGGLRANEQFF
cdr3_nt: TGCGCCAGCAGCTTGAAGGCGGGAGGGCTTAGAGCCAATGAGCAGTTCTTC

clone_size: few
v_call: TRBV6-1
d_call: TRBD2
j_call: TRBJ2-7
cdr3_aa: CASSELISGTFYEQYF
cdr3_nt: TGTGCCAGCAGTGAACTAATTAGCGGGACTTTCTACGAGCAGTACTTC

clone_size: NA
v_call: TRBV20-1
d_call: NA
j_call: TRBJ1-6
cdr3_aa: CSADLGSYNSPLHF
cdr3_nt: TGCAGTGCGGATCTGGGGTCCTATAATTCACCCCTCCACTTT

clone_size: NA
v_call: TRBV6-1
d_call: NA
j_call: TRBJ2-3
cdr3_aa: CASTLLDSTDTQYF
cdr3_nt: TGTGCCAGCACCCTACTTGATAGCACAGATACGCAGTATTTT

clone_size: NA
v_call: TRBV27
d_call: TRBD1
j_call: TRBJ2-4
cdr3_aa: CASSLDRGLDIQYF
cdr3_nt: TGTGCCAGCAGTCTGGACAGGGGGCTGGACATTCAGTACTTC

clone_size: NA
v_call: TRBV12-3/TRBV12-4
d_call: NA
j_call: TRBJ1-4
cdr3_aa: CASSTPGHPKLFF
cdr3_nt: TGTGCCAGCAGTACCCCGGGACACCCAAAACTGTTTTTT

clone_size: few
v_call: TRBV12-3/TRBV12-4
d_call: NA
j_call: TRBJ2-4
cdr3_aa: CASSFRGAVKNIQYF
cdr3_nt: TGTGCCAGCAGTTTTAGGGGAGCGGTCAAAAACATTCAGTACTTC

clone_size: NA
v_call: TRBV27
d_call: TRBD2
j_call: TRBJ2-5
cdr3_aa: CASRPRLAGGDEQYF
cdr3_nt: TGTGCCAGCAGGCCTAGACTAGCGGGGGGAGATGAGCAGTACTTC

clone_size: few
v_call: TRBV25-1
d_call: NA
j_call: TRBJ1-6
cdr3_aa: CASSEHNSPLHF
cdr3_nt: TGTGCCAGCAGTGAGCATAATTCACCCCTCCACTTT

clone_size: few
v_call: TRBV5-1
d_call: NA
j_call: TRBJ2-7
cdr3_aa: CASSLATGPHEQYF
cdr3_nt: TGCGCCAGCAGCTTGGCGACGGGACCCCACGAGCAGTACTTC

clone_size: many
v_call: TRBV2
d_call: TRBD2
j_call: TRBJ2-1
cdr3_aa: CASSAISGSAYNEQFF
cdr3_nt: TGTGCCAGCAGTGCCATTAGCGGGAGCGCCTACAATGAGCAGTTCTTC

clone_size: NA
v_call: TRBV7-2
d_call: TRBD1
j_call: TRBJ1-1
cdr3_aa: CASSSRQGVEAFF
cdr3_nt: TGTGCCAGCAGCTCCCGACAGGGGGTTGAAGCTTTCTTT

clone_size: NA
v_call: TRBV20-1
d_call: NA
j_call: TRBJ2-7
cdr3_aa: CSARVPAKNEQYF
cdr3_nt: TGCAGTGCTAGAGTGCCAGCGAAGAACGAGCAGTACTTC

clone_size: NA
v_call: TRBV20-1
d_call: TRBD1
j_call: TRBJ2-4
cdr3_aa: CSAEDREKNIQYF
cdr3_nt: TGCAGTGCTGAGGACAGGGAAAAAAACATTCAGTACTTC

clone_size: NA
v_call: TRBV7-6
d_call: NA
j_call: TRBJ1-3
cdr3_aa: CASSSRKGSNTIYF
cdr3_nt: TGTGCCAGCAGCTCCCGCAAGGGGTCGAACACCATATATTTT

clone_size: NA
v_call: TRBV12-3/TRBV12-4
d_call: NA
j_call: TRBJ1-5
cdr3_aa: CASSLTRGNQPQHF
cdr3_nt: TGTGCCAGCAGTTTAACACGGGGCAATCAGCCCCAGCATTTT

clone_size: NA
v_call: TRBV4-1
d_call: TRBD2
j_call: TRBJ2-1
cdr3_aa: CASSHPGLAGSYNEQFF
cdr3_nt: TGCGCCAGCAGCCACCCGGGACTAGCGGGCTCCTACAATGAGCAGTTCTTC

clone_size: few
v_call: TRBV20-1
d_call: TRBD1
j_call: TRBJ1-2
cdr3_aa: CSANTGAGYGYTF
cdr3_nt: TGCAGTGCAAATACAGGGGCAGGGTATGGCTACACCTTC

clone_size: few
v_call: TRBV24-1
d_call: NA
j_call: TRBJ2-7
cdr3_aa: CATSDLGTNSYEQYF
cdr3_nt: TGTGCCACCAGTGATTTGGGGACAAACTCCTACGAGCAGTACTTC

clone_size: few
v_call: TRBV6-1
d_call: NA
j_call: TRBJ1-4
cdr3_aa: CASSEGAGTNEKLFF
cdr3_nt: TGTGCCAGCAGTGAGGGGGCAGGGACTAATGAAAAACTGTTTTTT

clone_size: NA
v_call: TRBV29-1
d_call: NA
j_call: TRBJ1-1
cdr3_aa: CSVARAGTPLNTEAFF
cdr3_nt: TGCAGCGTTGCCCGGGCCGGGACTCCCCTGAACACTGAAGCTTTCTTT

clone_size: NA
v_call: TRBV20-1
d_call: TRBD2
j_call: TRBJ2-3
cdr3_aa: CSATLAGPTDTQYF
cdr3_nt: TGCAGTGCAACACTAGCGGGACCCACAGATACGCAGTATTTT

clone_size: NA
v_call: TRBV4-2
d_call: TRBD2
j_call: TRBJ2-3
cdr3_aa: CASSQDLLAGPTDTQYF
cdr3_nt: TGTGCCAGCAGCCAAGATTTGCTAGCGGGACCGACAGATACGCAGTATTTT

clone_size: few
v_call: TRBV20-1
d_call: NA
j_call: TRBJ2-6
cdr3_aa: CSASGSSGANVLTF
cdr3_nt: TGCAGTGCTAGTGGAAGCTCTGGGGCCAACGTCCTGACTTTC

clone_size: many
v_call: TRBV25-1
d_call: NA
j_call: TRBJ2-3
cdr3_aa: CASSEWGGTDTQYF
cdr3_nt: TGTGCCAGCAGTGAATGGGGGGGCACAGATACGCAGTATTTT

clone_size: many
v_call: TRBV3-1
d_call: NA
j_call: TRBJ2-3
cdr3_aa: CASSQEKSTDTQYF
cdr3_nt: TGTGCCAGCAGCCAAGAAAAGTCGACAGATACGCAGTATTTT

clone_size: NA
v_call: TRBV20-1
d_call: TRBD2
j_call: TRBJ2-7
cdr3_aa: CSARLAGSSYNEQYF
cdr3_nt: TGCAGTGCTAGACTAGCGGGGAGCTCCTACAATGAGCAGTACTTC

clone_size: few
v_call: TRBV7-8
d_call: NA
j_call: TRBJ2-3
cdr3_aa: CASSLVGFAVSTDTQYF
cdr3_nt: TGTGCCAGCAGCTTGGTGGGCTTCGCGGTTAGCACAGATACGCAGTATTTT

clone_size: NA
v_call: TRBV5-1
d_call: NA
j_call: TRBJ2-6
cdr3_aa: CASAKERAGANVLTF
cdr3_nt: TGCGCCAGCGCTAAGGAGCGGGCTGGGGCCAACGTCCTGACTTTC

clone_size: NA
v_call: TRBV7-2
d_call: NA
j_call: TRBJ2-5
cdr3_aa: CASSRLRATRQETQYF
cdr3_nt: TGTGCCAGCAGCCGCCTCCGGGCCACCCGCCAAGAGACCCAGTACTTC

clone_size: few
v_call: TRBV10-3
d_call: NA
j_call: TRBJ2-1
cdr3_aa: CAISGWVAHEQFF
cdr3_nt: TGTGCCATCAGTGGCTGGGTAGCTCATGAGCAGTTCTTC

clone_size: NA
v_call: TRBV5-1
d_call: TRBD1
j_call: TRBJ2-7
cdr3_aa: CASSPGQASYNEQYF
cdr3_nt: TGCGCCAGCAGCCCAGGACAGGCCTCCTACAATGAGCAGTACTTC